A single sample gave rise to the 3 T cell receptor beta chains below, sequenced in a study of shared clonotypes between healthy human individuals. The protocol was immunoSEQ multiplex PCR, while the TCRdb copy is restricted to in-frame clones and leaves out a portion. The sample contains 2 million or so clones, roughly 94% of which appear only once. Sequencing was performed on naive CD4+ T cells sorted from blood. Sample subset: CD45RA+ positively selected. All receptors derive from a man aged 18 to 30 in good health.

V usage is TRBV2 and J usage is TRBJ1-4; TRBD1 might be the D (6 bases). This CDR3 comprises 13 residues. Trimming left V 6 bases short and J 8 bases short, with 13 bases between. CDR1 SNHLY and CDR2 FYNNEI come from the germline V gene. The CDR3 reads CASSDRLGEKLFF. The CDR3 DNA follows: TGTGCCAGCAGCGACAGGTTGGGAGAAAAACTGTTTTTT.

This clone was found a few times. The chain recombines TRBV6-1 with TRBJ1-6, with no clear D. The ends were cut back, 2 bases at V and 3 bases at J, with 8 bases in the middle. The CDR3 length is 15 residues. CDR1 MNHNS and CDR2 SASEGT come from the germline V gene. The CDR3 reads CASSERGNYNSPLHF. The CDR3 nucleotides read TGTGCCAGCAGTGAACGAGGGAACTATAATTCACCCCTCCACTTT.

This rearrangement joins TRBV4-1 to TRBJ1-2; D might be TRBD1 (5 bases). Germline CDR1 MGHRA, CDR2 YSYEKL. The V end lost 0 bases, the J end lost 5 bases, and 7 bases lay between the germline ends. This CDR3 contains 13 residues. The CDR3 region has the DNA TGCGCCAGCAGCCAAGATGGGGCATATGGCTACACCTTC. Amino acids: CASSQDGAYGYTF.